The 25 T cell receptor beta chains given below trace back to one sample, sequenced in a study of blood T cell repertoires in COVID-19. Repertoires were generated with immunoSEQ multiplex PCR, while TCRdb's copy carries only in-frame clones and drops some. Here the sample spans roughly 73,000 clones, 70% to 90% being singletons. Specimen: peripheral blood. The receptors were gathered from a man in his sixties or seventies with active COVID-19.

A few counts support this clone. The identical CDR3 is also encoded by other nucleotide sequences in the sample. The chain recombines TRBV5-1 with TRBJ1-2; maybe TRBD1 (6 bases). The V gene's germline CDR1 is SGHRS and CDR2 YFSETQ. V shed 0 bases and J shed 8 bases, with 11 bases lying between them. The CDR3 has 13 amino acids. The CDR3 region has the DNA TGCGCCAGCAGCTTGGTCCAGGGGAGCGGCTACACCTTC. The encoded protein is CASSLVQGSGYTF.

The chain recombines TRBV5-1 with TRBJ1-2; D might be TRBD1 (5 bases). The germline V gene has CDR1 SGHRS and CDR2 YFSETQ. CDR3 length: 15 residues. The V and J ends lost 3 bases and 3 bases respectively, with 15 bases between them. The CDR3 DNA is TGCGCCAGCAGCTCAACGGGGGGTTTGGACTATGGCTACACCTTC. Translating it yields CASSSTGGLDYGYTF.

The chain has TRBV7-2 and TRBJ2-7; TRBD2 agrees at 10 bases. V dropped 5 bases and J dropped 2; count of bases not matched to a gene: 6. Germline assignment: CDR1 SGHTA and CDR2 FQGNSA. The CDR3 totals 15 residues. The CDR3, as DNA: TGTGCCAGCAGCAGGACTAGCGGCGGCCCCTACGAGCAGTACTTC. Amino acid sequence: CASSRTSGGPYEQYF.

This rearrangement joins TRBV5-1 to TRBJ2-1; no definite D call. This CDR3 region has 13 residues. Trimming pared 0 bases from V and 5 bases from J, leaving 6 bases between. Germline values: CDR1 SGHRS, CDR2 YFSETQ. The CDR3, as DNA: TGCGCCAGCAGCTTGGGGCCAGACAATGAGCAGTTCTTC. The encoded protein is CASSLGPDNEQFF.

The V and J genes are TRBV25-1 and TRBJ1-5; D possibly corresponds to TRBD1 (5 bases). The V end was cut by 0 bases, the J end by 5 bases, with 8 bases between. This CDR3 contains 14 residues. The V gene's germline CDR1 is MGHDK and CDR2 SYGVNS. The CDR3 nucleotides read TGTGCCAGCAGTGAATATGGGGGGGATCAGCCCCAGCATTTT. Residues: CASSEYGGDQPQHF.

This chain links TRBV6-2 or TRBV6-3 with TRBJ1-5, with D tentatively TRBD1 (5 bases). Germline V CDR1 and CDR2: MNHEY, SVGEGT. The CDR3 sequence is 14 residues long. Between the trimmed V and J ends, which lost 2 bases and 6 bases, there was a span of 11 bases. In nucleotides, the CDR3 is TGTGCCAGCAGTTACCGGGGGTCTGCTCAGCCCCAGCATTTT. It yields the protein CASSYRGSAQPQHF.

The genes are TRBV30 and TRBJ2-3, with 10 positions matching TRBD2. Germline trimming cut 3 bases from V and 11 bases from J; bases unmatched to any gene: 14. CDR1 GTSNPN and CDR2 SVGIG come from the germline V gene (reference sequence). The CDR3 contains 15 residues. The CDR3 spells CAWSEAGGPPQGQYF. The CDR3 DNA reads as TGTGCCTGGAGCGAAGCGGGAGGGCCACCCCAAGGGCAGTATTTT. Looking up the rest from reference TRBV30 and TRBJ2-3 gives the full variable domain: SQTIHQWPATLVQPVGSPLSLECTVEGTSNPNLYWYRQAAGRGLQLLFYSVGIGQISSEVPQNLSASRPQDRQFILSSKKLLLSDSGFYLCAWSEAGGPPQGQYFGPGTRLTVL.

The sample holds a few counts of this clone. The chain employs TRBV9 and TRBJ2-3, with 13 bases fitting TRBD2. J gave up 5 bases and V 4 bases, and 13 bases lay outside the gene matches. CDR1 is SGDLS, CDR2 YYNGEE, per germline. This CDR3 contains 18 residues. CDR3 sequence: CASSLGPGTSGKEDTQYF. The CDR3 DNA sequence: TGTGCCAGCAGCCTAGGGCCCGGGACTAGCGGGAAGGAAGATACGCAGTATTTT.

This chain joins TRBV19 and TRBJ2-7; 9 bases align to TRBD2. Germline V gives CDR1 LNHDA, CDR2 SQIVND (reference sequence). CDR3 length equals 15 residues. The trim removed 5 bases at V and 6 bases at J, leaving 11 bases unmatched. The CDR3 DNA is TGTGCCAGTAGTCTCCCGGTAGGCGGGAGGGGCGAGCAGTACTTC. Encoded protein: CASSLPVGGRGEQYF.

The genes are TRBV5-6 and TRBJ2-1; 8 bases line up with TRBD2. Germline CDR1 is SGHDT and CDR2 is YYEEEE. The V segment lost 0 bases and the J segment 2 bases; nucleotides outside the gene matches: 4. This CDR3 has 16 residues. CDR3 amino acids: CASSLAGTRTYNEQFF. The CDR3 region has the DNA TGTGCCAGCAGCTTGGCTGGGACTAGGACCTACAATGAGCAGTTCTTC. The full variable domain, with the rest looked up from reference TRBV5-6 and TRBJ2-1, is DAGVTQSPTHLIKTRGQQVTLRCSPKSGHDTVSWYQQALGQGPQFIFQYYEEEERQRGNFPDRFSGHQFPNYSSELNVNALLLGDSALYLCASSLAGTRTYNEQFFGPGTRLTVL.

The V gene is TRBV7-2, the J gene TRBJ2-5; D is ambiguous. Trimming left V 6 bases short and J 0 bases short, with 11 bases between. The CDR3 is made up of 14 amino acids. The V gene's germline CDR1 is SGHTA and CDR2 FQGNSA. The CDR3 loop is CASRGYPYQETQYF. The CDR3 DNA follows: TGTGCCAGCAGGGGCTACCCGTACCAAGAGACCCAGTACTTC.

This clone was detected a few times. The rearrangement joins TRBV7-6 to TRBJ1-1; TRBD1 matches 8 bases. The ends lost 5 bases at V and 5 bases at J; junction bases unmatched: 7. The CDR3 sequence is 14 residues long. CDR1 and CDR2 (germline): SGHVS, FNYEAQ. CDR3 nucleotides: TGTGCCAGCAGCCCAGGGGGCGGTTGGACTGAAGCTTTCTTT. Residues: CASSPGGGWTEAFF.

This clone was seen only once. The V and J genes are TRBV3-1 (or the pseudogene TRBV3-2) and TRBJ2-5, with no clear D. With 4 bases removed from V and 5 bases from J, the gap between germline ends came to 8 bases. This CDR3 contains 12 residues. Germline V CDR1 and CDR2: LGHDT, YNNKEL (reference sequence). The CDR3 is CASSPLAETQYF. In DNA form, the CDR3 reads TGTGCCAGCAGCCCCCTTGCGGAGACCCAGTACTTC.

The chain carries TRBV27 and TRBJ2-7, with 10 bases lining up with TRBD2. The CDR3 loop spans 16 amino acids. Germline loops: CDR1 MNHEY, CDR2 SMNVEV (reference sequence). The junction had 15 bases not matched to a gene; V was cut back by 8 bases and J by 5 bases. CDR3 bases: TGTGCCAGCGTGGGATCTAGCGGGAGTGGGCAGGACGAGCAGTACTTC. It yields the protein CASVGSSGSGQDEQYF.

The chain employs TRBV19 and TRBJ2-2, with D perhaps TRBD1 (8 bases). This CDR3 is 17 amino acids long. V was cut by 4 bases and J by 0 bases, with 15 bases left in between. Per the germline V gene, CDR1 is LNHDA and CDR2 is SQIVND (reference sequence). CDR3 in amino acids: CASSTPGGQANTGELFF. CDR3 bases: TGTGCCAGTAGTACCCCGGGGGGACAGGCGAACACCGGGGAGCTGTTTTTT.

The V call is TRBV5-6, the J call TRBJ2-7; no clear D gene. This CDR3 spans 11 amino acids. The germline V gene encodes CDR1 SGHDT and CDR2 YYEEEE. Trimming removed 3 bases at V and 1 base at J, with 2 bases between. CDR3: CASSSSYEQYF. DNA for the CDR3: TGTGCCAGCAGCTCATCCTACGAGCAGTACTTC.

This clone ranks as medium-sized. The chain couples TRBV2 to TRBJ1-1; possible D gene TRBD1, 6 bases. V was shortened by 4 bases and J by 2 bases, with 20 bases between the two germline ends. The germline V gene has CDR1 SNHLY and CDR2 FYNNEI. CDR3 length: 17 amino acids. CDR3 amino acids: CASSAPTGFEANTEAFF. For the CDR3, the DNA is TGTGCCAGCAGTGCCCCGACAGGTTTCGAGGCAAACACTGAAGCTTTCTTT.

CDR3 sequence: CASSPRGSGRNYEQYF. The CDR3 DNA follows: TGTGCCAGCAGCCCCCGGGGTAGCGGGCGGAACTACGAGCAGTACTTC. The chain has TRBV3-1 (or the pseudogene TRBV3-2) and TRBJ2-7; 7 bases match TRBD2. V dropped 4 bases and J dropped 3; count of bases not matched to a gene: 12. CDR3 length: 16 amino acids. CDR1 and CDR2 from the germline V gene are LGHDT and YNNKEL (reference sequence).

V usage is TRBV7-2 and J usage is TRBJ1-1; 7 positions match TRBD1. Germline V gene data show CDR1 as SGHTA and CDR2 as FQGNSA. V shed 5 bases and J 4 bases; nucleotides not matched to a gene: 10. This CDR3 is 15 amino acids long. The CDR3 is CASSPPGGLSTEAFF. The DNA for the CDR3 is TGTGCCAGCAGCCCCCCAGGGGGGCTAAGCACTGAAGCTTTCTTT.

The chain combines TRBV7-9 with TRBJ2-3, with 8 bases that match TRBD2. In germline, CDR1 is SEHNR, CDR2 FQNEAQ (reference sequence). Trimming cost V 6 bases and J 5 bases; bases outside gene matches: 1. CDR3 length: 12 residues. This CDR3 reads CASRTSGDTQYF. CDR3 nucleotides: TGTGCCAGCAGAACTAGCGGAGATACGCAGTATTTT.

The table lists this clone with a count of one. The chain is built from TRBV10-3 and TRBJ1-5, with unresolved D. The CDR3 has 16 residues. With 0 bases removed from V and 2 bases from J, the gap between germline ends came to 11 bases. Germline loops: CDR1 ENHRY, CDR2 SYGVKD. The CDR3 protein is CAISESRVGGNQPQHF. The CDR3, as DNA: TGTGCCATCAGTGAGTCGAGGGTGGGCGGCAATCAGCCCCAGCATTTT.

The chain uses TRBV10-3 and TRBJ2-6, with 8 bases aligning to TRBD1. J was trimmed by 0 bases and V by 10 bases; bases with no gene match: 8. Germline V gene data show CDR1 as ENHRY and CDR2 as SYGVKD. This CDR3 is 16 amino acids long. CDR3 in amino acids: CATPTGARSGANVLTF. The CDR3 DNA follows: TGTGCCACCCCGACAGGGGCCCGCTCTGGGGCCAACGTCCTGACTTTC.

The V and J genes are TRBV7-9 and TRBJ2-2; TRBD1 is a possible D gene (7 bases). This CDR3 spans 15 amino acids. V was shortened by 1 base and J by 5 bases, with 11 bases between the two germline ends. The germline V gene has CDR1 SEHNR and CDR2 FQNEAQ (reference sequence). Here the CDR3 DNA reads TGTGCCAGCAGCTTAGAGGCAGGGGGGACCGGGGAGCTGTTTTTT. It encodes CASSLEAGGTGELFF. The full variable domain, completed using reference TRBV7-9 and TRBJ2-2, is DTGVSQNPRHKITKRGQNVTFRCDPISEHNRLYWYRQTLGQGPEFLTYFQNEAQLEKSRLLSDRFSAERPKGSFSTLEIQRTEQGDSAMYLCASSLEAGGTGELFFGEGSRLTVL.

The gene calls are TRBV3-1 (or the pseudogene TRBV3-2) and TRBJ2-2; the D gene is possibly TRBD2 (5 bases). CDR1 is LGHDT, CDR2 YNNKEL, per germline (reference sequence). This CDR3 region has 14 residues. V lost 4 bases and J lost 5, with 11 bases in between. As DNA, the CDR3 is TGTGCCAGCAGCCCCCCCGGGGTTACCGGGGAGCTGTTTTTT. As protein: CASSPPGVTGELFF.

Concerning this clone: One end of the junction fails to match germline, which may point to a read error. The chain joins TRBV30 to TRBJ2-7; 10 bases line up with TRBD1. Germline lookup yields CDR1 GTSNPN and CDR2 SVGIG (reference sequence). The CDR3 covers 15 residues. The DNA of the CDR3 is TGTGCCTGGAGAGACCGGGACAGGGGCTCCATCGCCCATGAATTC. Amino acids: CAWRDRDRGSIAHEF.